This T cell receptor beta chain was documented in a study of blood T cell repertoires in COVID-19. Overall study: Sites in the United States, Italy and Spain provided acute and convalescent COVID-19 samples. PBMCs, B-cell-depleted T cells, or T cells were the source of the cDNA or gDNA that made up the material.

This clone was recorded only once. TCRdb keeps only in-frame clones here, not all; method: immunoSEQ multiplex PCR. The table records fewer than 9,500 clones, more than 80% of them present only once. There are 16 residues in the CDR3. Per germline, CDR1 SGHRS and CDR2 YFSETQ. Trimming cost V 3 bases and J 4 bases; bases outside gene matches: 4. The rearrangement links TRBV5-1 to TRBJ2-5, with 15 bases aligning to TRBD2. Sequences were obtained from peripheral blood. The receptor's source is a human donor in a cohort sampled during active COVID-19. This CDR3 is CASSSGLAGGLETQYF. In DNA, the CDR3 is TGCGCCAGCAGCTCCGGACTAGCGGGAGGGTTAGAGACCCAGTACTTC. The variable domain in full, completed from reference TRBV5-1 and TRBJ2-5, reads KAGVTQTPRYLIKTRGQQVTLSCSPISGHRSVSWYQQTPGQGLQFLFEYFSETQRNKGNFPGRFSGRQFSNSRSEMNVSTLELGDSALYLCASSSGLAGGLETQYFGPGTRLLVL.